These 27 T cell receptor beta chains were sequenced from one sample in a study of PD-1 blockade in classical Hodgkin lymphoma. Time point meaning: cycle 4 day 1 (C4D1), after around six weeks of nivolumab. Exposure to brentuximab vedotin varied, and each patient had relapsed following autologous stem cell transplantation. The data were produced by immunoSEQ multiplex PCR, yet TCRdb's version contains in-frame clones alone and is incomplete. The sample carries more than 95,000 clones, roughly nine tenths recorded once. The sample here was peripheral blood mononuclear cells (PBMCs), taken before the fourth cycle of nivolumab. The receptors come from a human donor with classical Hodgkin lymphoma.

V usage is TRBV29-1 and J usage is TRBJ1-1; possibly TRBD1 for D (6 bases). The CDR3 runs 12 residues. Trimming removed 5 bases at V and 8 bases at J, with 15 bases between. Germline values: CDR1 SQVTM, CDR2 ANQGSEA. CDR3 sequence: CSVWGQLSEAFF. The CDR3 nucleotides read TGCAGCGTTTGGGGACAATTATCCGAAGCTTTCTTT.

The rearrangement joins TRBV6-6 to TRBJ1-1, with TRBD1 as a possible D gene (5 bases). This CDR3 region has 14 residues. V was clipped by 5 bases and J by 1 base, with 11 bases between them. Looked up from germline, CDR1 is MNHNY and CDR2 is SVGAGI (reference sequence). This chain's CDR3 is CASSRSGGNTEAFF. The CDR3 bases are TGTGCCAGCAGTCGATCGGGGGGGAACACTGAAGCTTTCTTT.

The chain employs TRBV28 and TRBJ1-2; D gene uncertain. The V end was cut by 8 bases, the J end by 8 bases, with 18 bases between. Germline V gene data show CDR1 as MDHEN and CDR2 as SYDVKM. CDR3 length: 13 amino acids. The CDR3 bases are TGTGCCAGCTCCGAAAAGAGCAGGCAAGGCTACACCTTC. Residues: CASSEKSRQGYTF.

This clone appeared a single time. V gene TRBV11-3 combines with J gene TRBJ2-7; D gene unclear. V was shortened by 1 base and J by 4 bases, with 8 bases between the two germline ends. CDR3 length equals 13 residues. Germline CDR1 and CDR2: SGHNT and YENEEA. CDR3 DNA: TGTGCCAGCAGCTTAGGGGCAAAATACGAGCAGTACTTC. As protein: CASSLGAKYEQYF. Supplemented by reference TRBV11-3 and TRBJ2-7, the full variable domain reads EAGVVQSPRYKIIEKKQPVAFWCNPISGHNTLYWYLQNLGQGPELLIRYENEEAVDDSQLPKDRFSAERLKGVDSTLKIQPAELGDSAVYLCASSLGAKYEQYFGPGTRLTVT.

The J gene is TRBJ2-5, the V gene TRBV27, with 9 bases identical to TRBD1. Germline assignment: CDR1 MNHEY and CDR2 SMNVEV (reference sequence). The V gene end was trimmed by 0 bases and the J gene end by 5 bases; junction bases not matched to a gene: 4. The CDR3 has 15 amino acids. CDR3 sequence reads: CASSLSEGTGETQYF. For the CDR3, the DNA is TGTGCCAGCAGTTTATCTGAGGGGACAGGGGAGACCCAGTACTTC.

The chain couples TRBV28 to TRBJ1-5; D remains ambiguous. Trimming took off 5 bases at V and 9 bases at J, with 17 bases between the two ends. Germline CDR1 reads MDHEN; CDR2 reads SYDVKM. The CDR3 has 14 residues. The CDR3 sequence: CASSPQNVEVPQHF. DNA for the CDR3: TGTGCCAGCAGTCCCCAAAACGTGGAGGTGCCCCAGCATTTT.

The rearrangement uses TRBV30 and TRBJ2-1; perhaps TRBD2 as D (5 bases). The CDR3 has 12 residues. V was pared by 0 bases and J by 8 bases, with 8 bases between. Per the germline V gene, CDR1 is GTSNPN and CDR2 is SVGIG (reference sequence). The CDR3 DNA reads as TGTGCCTGGAGTGTACTAGGAGATGAGCAGTTCTTC. Its protein product is CAWSVLGDEQFF.

The V call is TRBV2, the J call TRBJ1-5; possibly TRBD1 for D (6 bases). Germline CDR1 SNHLY, CDR2 FYNNEI. This CDR3 comprises 16 residues. V was clipped by 1 base and J by 5 bases, with 15 bases between them. The CDR3 DNA reads as TGTGCCAGCAGTGAAGGGCGCAGGGGAGTTTATCAGCCCCAGCATTTT. This translates into CASSEGRRGVYQPQHF.

The rearrangement links TRBV30 to TRBJ2-2; 7 nucleotides align to TRBD1. The germline gives CDR1 GTSNPN, CDR2 SVGIG (reference sequence). V was pared by 2 bases and J by 4 bases, with 4 bases of the junction left unmatched. The CDR3 covers 14 residues. The CDR3 DNA follows: TGTGCCTGGAGTAACAGGGACAGCACCGGGGAGCTGTTTTTT. As protein: CAWSNRDSTGELFF.

A remark on this clone: This sample also contains other DNA sequences that code for the same CDR3. The chain couples TRBV18 to TRBJ2-2, with a possible D match to TRBD1 (6 bases). The CDR3 has 13 amino acids. The germline V and J ends were trimmed by 3 bases and 5 bases, with 7 bases remaining between them. Per germline, CDR1 KGHSH and CDR2 LQKENI. In DNA form, the CDR3 reads TGTGCCAGCTCACCCCAGGGGACCGGGGAGCTGTTTTTT. Translated, it gives CASSPQGTGELFF.

The gene calls are TRBV20-1 and TRBJ2-3; the D is unclear. The CDR3 has 11 residues. CDR1 DFQATT and CDR2 SNEGSKA come from the germline V gene (reference sequence). V was trimmed by 5 bases and J by 2 bases, leaving 5 bases between them. CDR3 protein: CSAPPTDTQYF. The CDR3 DNA is TGCAGTGCTCCCCCCACAGATACGCAGTATTTT.

The J gene is TRBJ1-5, the V gene TRBV10-2; TRBD1 is a possible D gene (5 bases). V dropped 4 bases and J dropped 6 bases, with 13 bases sitting between them. The CDR3 has 14 residues. Germline V gene sequence: CDR1 WSHSY, CDR2 SAAADI. The CDR3 is CASSAGGSGQPQHF. In nucleotides, the CDR3 is TGCGCCAGCAGTGCGGGGGGTAGCGGTCAGCCCCAGCATTTT.

The chain uses TRBV27 and TRBJ2-2, with D unclear. Trimming stripped 0 bases from V and 6 bases from J, with 5 bases between. This CDR3 contains 13 residues. The germline V gene has CDR1 MNHEY and CDR2 SMNVEV (reference sequence). The CDR3 bases are TGTGCCAGCAGTTTATCAGTGGCCGGGGAGCTGTTTTTT. Translating gives CASSLSVAGELFF.

V gene TRBV7-9 combines with J gene TRBJ2-3, with 12 nucleotides matching TRBD2. The CDR3 has 18 amino acids. Looked up from germline, CDR1 is SEHNR and CDR2 is FQNEAQ (reference sequence). After removal of 3 bases from V and 1 base from J, the junction contained 8 bases not matched to a gene. The CDR3 reads CASSFLLAGGPGTDTQYF. CDR3 nucleotide sequence: TGTGCCAGCAGCTTCTTACTAGCGGGAGGCCCGGGCACAGATACGCAGTATTTT.

The chain employs TRBV5-1 and TRBJ1-1; the D is unclear. The germline CDR1 and CDR2 sequences are SGHRS and YFSETQ. This CDR3 is 12 amino acids long. V dropped 0 bases and J dropped 2 bases, with 2 bases sitting between them. This CDR3 is CASSLANTEAFF. DNA for the CDR3: TGCGCCAGCAGCTTGGCCAACACTGAAGCTTTCTTT.

The chain combines TRBV28 with TRBJ1-2, with TRBD1 identical over 10 bases. Germline CDR1 is MDHEN and CDR2 is SYDVKM. This CDR3 comprises 16 residues. The J segment lost 4 bases and the V segment lost 3 bases, leaving 8 bases of the junction unmatched. For the CDR3, the DNA is TGTGCCAGCAGTTTTATGGGGACAGGGGTTAGCTATGGCTACACCTTC. Its translation: CASSFMGTGVSYGYTF.

This clone turned up a few times. V and J are TRBV10-3 and TRBJ1-5, with D maybe TRBD1 (6 bases). Germline CDR1 reads ENHRY; CDR2 reads SYGVKD. Between the trimmed V and J ends, which lost 3 bases and 7 bases, there was a span of 10 bases. The CDR3 contains 13 residues. Written as DNA, the CDR3 is TGTGCCATCAGTGACAACAGGGAACAGCCCCAGCATTTT. It yields the protein CAISDNREQPQHF.

This clone was observed a few times. The chain links TRBV27 to TRBJ1-5; TRBD1 matches 7 bases. This CDR3 region has 14 residues. The germline V gene encodes CDR1 MNHEY and CDR2 SMNVEV (reference sequence). The V gene end was trimmed by 3 bases and the J gene end by 9 bases; junction bases not matched to a gene: 8. The CDR3 sequence: CASSFRDSGSPQHF. Here the CDR3 DNA reads TGTGCCAGCAGTTTCCGGGACAGCGGTTCGCCCCAGCATTTT.

The gene calls are TRBV28 and TRBJ1-5, with D tentatively TRBD1 (5 bases). Germline CDR1 and CDR2: MDHEN and SYDVKM. Trimming took off 4 bases at V and 0 bases at J, with 10 bases between the two ends. The CDR3 is 15 amino acids. This CDR3 reads CASSSQGISNQPQHF. Written as DNA, the CDR3 is TGTGCCAGCAGTTCGCAGGGCATTAGCAATCAGCCCCAGCATTTT.

The chain is built from TRBV30 and TRBJ2-1, with 8 bases identical to TRBD2. The CDR3 consists of 15 residues. V lost 1 base to trimming and J lost 8 bases; unmatched junction nucleotides: 10. Germline V gives CDR1 GTSNPN, CDR2 SVGIG (reference sequence). The CDR3 loop reads CAWSAGLGGLDEQFF. CDR3 sequence (DNA): TGTGCCTGGAGTGCGGGACTAGGGGGTTTGGATGAGCAGTTCTTC.

In regard to this clone: Mismatch with germline at one junction end may stem from a read error. The chain joins TRBV6-1 to TRBJ2-7; D gene unclear. The germline V gene encodes CDR1 MNHNS and CDR2 SASEGT. CDR3 size: 12 residues. The CDR3 spells CASSEVTERTSF. CDR3 coding DNA: TGTGCCAGCAGTGAAGTGACGGAAAGGACGAGCTTC.

This chain links TRBV11-2 with TRBJ2-3; no firm D call. The CDR3 covers 13 residues. Between the trimmed V and J ends, which lost 5 bases and 5 bases, there was a span of 11 bases. CDR1 and CDR2 (germline): SGHAT, FQNNGV. CDR3 region: CASSPGPGDTQYF. In DNA form, the CDR3 reads TGTGCCAGCAGCCCCGGACCGGGAGATACGCAGTATTTT.

The chain couples TRBV5-4 to TRBJ2-3; 12 bases align to TRBD1. Germline-derived CDR1 and CDR2 are SGHNT and YYREEE (reference sequence). J gave up 5 bases and V 2 bases, and 6 bases lay outside the gene matches. The CDR3 loop spans 16 amino acids. As DNA, the CDR3 is TGTGCCAGCAGCTTTGGGGGACAGGGGGCACGAGATACGCAGTATTTT. This codes for CASSFGGQGARDTQYF.

The chain recombines TRBV11-3 with TRBJ2-3; unclear D gene. Trimming cost V 2 bases and J 4 bases, with 13 bases left between them. The V gene's germline CDR1 is SGHNT and CDR2 YENEEA. The length of the CDR3 is 15 residues. CDR3 region: CASSLFKGGSDTQYF. The CDR3 DNA reads as TGTGCCAGCAGCTTATTCAAGGGTGGTTCAGATACGCAGTATTTT.

As DNA, the CDR3 is TGTGCCAGCAGCGGGGACAGGGGGCTCCATGGCTACACCTTC. Translating gives CASSGDRGLHGYTF. The genes are TRBV2 and TRBJ1-2, with 12 nucleotides matching TRBD1. With V trimmed by 6 bases and J by 6 bases, 5 bases remained unmatched. The CDR3 has 14 amino acids. From germline, CDR1 is SNHLY and CDR2 FYNNEI. The whole variable domain, remainder taken from reference TRBV2 and TRBJ1-2, is EPEVTQTPSHQVTQMGQEVILRCVPISNHLYFYWYRQILGQKVEFLVSFYNNEISEKSEIFDDQFSVERPDGSNFTLKIRSTKLEDSAMYFCASSGDRGLHGYTFGSGTRLTVV.

J is TRBJ2-7 and V is TRBV28, with D tentatively TRBD1 or TRBD2 (5 bases each). CDR1 is MDHEN and CDR2 is SYDVKM in the germline V gene. V lost 4 bases and J 0 bases, leaving 10 bases between the germline ends. The CDR3 runs to 14 residues. The CDR3 DNA reads as TGTGCCAGCAGTTGGGACGGTAGCTCCTACGAGCAGTACTTC. Translation gives CASSWDGSSYEQYF.

On this clone itself: The sample holds other DNA sequences that translate to the same CDR3. The chain recombines TRBV5-6 with TRBJ1-1; D ambiguous. V was shortened by 0 bases and J by 2 bases, with 5 bases between the two germline ends. The CDR3 has 13 amino acids. From germline, CDR1 is SGHDT and CDR2 YYEEEE. CDR3 sequence: CASSLGENTEAFF. DNA for the CDR3: TGTGCCAGCAGCTTGGGTGAAAACACTGAAGCTTTCTTT. The variable domain in full, completed from reference TRBV5-6 and TRBJ1-1, reads DAGVTQSPTHLIKTRGQQVTLRCSPKSGHDTVSWYQQALGQGPQFIFQYYEEEERQRGNFPDRFSGHQFPNYSSELNVNALLLGDSALYLCASSLGENTEAFFGQGTRLTVV.